This is a list of T cell receptor beta chains from one sample in a study of cytomegalovirus exposure and HLA in healthy donors. Some clones are missing from TCRdb's copy, which holds only in-frame ones; the method was immunoSEQ multiplex PCR. The sample has around 130,000 clones; 80% are singletons. Source material: PBMCs. These receptors originate from a middle-aged woman in good health and CMV-seronegative. CDR3s include the opening cysteine and the closing phenylalanine or tryptophan. The order of the fields is CDR3 protein, CDR3 DNA, clone size, J gene, D gene, CDR3 length, V gene. A D gene is named only where the DNA matches it firmly. The size entry is marked missing in some rows and otherwise reads once, few, many or a size class.

CDR3 protein: CASSKSGRSYNEQFF
CDR3 DNA: TGTGCCAGTAGTAAAAGCGGGAGATCCTACAATGAGCAGTTCTTC
clone size: -
J gene: TRBJ2-1
D gene: TRBD2
CDR3 length: 15
V gene: TRBV19

CDR3 protein: CATSRVGTVLYEQYF
CDR3 DNA: TGTGCCACCAGCAGAGTCGGTACGGTGCTCTACGAGCAGTACTTC
clone size: once
J gene: TRBJ2-7
D gene: -
CDR3 length: 15
V gene: TRBV15

CDR3 protein: CASSLAYNSPLHF
CDR3 DNA: TGCGCCAGCAGCTTGGCTTATAATTCACCCCTCCACTTT
clone size: -
J gene: TRBJ1-6
D gene: -
CDR3 length: 13
V gene: TRBV5-1

CDR3 protein: CASSFVPTGTEAFF
CDR3 DNA: TGTGCCAGCAGTTTCGTCCCGACAGGGACTGAAGCTTTCTTT
clone size: once
J gene: TRBJ1-1
D gene: TRBD1
CDR3 length: 14
V gene: TRBV27

CDR3 protein: CASSLGGPGANEKLFF
CDR3 DNA: TGTGCCAGCAGCTTAGGAGGGCCCGGGGCTAATGAAAAACTGTTTTTT
clone size: -
J gene: TRBJ1-4
D gene: -
CDR3 length: 16
V gene: TRBV7-2

CDR3 protein: CASSVNSLDSYNEQFF
CDR3 DNA: TGTGCCAGCAGCGTTAACAGCCTCGACTCCTACAATGAGCAGTTCTTC
clone size: -
J gene: TRBJ2-1
D gene: -
CDR3 length: 16
V gene: TRBV9

CDR3 protein: CASNPSGSVYEQYF
CDR3 DNA: TGTGCCAGTAACCCTAGCGGGAGCGTCTACGAGCAGTACTTC
clone size: few
J gene: TRBJ2-7
D gene: TRBD2
CDR3 length: 14
V gene: TRBV19

CDR3 protein: CATWEQGLGQPQHF
CDR3 DNA: TGTGCCACCTGGGAACAGGGGTTGGGTCAGCCCCAGCATTTT
clone size: -
J gene: TRBJ1-5
D gene: TRBD1
CDR3 length: 14
V gene: TRBV6-1

CDR3 protein: CASSWTGTPRNEQFF
CDR3 DNA: TGCGCCAGCAGTTGGACCGGGACACCAAGGAATGAGCAGTTCTTC
clone size: -
J gene: TRBJ2-1
D gene: -
CDR3 length: 15
V gene: TRBV5-1

CDR3 protein: CASSYSRGQFTYGYTF
CDR3 DNA: TGTGCCAGCAGTTACTCGAGGGGACAGTTTACTTATGGCTACACCTTC
clone size: -
J gene: TRBJ1-2
D gene: TRBD1
CDR3 length: 16
V gene: TRBV6-5

CDR3 protein: CASSLVGGLETQYF
CDR3 DNA: TGTGCCAGCAGCTTAGTGGGGGGGTTGGAGACCCAGTACTTC
clone size: -
J gene: TRBJ2-5
D gene: TRBD2
CDR3 length: 14
V gene: TRBV7-9

CDR3 protein: CASSLVQGAVYF
CDR3 DNA: TGTGCCAGCAGCTTGGTGCAGGGGGCGGTATACTTC
clone size: -
J gene: TRBJ2-7
D gene: TRBD1
CDR3 length: 12
V gene: TRBV5-6

CDR3 protein: CASSFLLAGGPDTQYF
CDR3 DNA: TGTGCCAGCAGTTTTCTACTAGCGGGGGGGCCAGATACGCAGTATTTT
clone size: -
J gene: TRBJ2-3
D gene: TRBD2
CDR3 length: 16
V gene: TRBV27

CDR3 protein: CASSLGAGNNEQFF
CDR3 DNA: TGTGCCAGCAGCTTGGGGGCGGGAAACAATGAGCAGTTCTTC
clone size: -
J gene: TRBJ2-1
D gene: -
CDR3 length: 14
V gene: TRBV5-6

CDR3 protein: CASSLGDRGAYEQYF
CDR3 DNA: TGTGCCAGCAGCTTGGGGGACAGGGGTGCCTACGAGCAGTACTTC
clone size: -
J gene: TRBJ2-7
D gene: TRBD1
CDR3 length: 15
V gene: TRBV5-6